The 6 T cell receptor beta chains below come from one sample, sequenced in a study of T cells in localized non-small cell lung cancer. Profiled with immunoSEQ multiplex PCR; TCRdb holds only in-frame clones, not every one. The sample shows 100,000 to 150,000 clones, 70% to 90% of them seen only once. The sequenced sample was peripheral blood, obtained before any cancer treatment. The receptor source for this set is a female donor over 55 with stage I lung adenocarcinoma.

CDR3 amino acids: CASSTMGQYQPQHF. The CDR3, as DNA: TGTGCCAGCAGTACAATGGGACAGTATCAGCCCCAGCATTTT. This chain connects TRBV28 to TRBJ1-5, with 7 bases fitting TRBD1. CDR1 and CDR2 from the germline V gene are MDHEN and SYDVKM. V gave up 5 bases and J gave up 5 bases; unmatched junction bases: 6. The CDR3 extends over 14 amino acids.

This rearrangement joins TRBV27 to TRBJ2-1; TRBD2 agrees at 10 bases. The CDR3 runs to 17 residues. J was trimmed by 3 bases and V by 5 bases; bases with no gene match: 10. CDR1 is MNHEY and CDR2 is SMNVEV in the germline V gene (reference sequence). The CDR3 DNA reads as TGTGCCAGCAGTCCCCGGAAACTAGCGGGATTCTACAATGAGCAGTTCTTC. Amino acids: CASSPRKLAGFYNEQFF.

Worth noting for this clone: The junction departs from the called germline gene at one end, perhaps through a read error. The CDR3 DNA sequence: TGTGCCAGCAGGTACTCCCCAGGGGTGGATCAGCCCCAGCATTTT. It translates to CASRYSPGVDQPQHF. The V gene is TRBV6-6, the J gene TRBJ1-5, with D perhaps matching TRBD1 (6 bases). Per germline, CDR1 MNHNY and CDR2 SVGAGI (reference sequence). The CDR3 totals 15 residues.

The chain recombines TRBV2 with TRBJ1-2; D might be TRBD1 (5 bases). CDR1 and CDR2 from the germline V gene are SNHLY and FYNNEI. Trimming cost V 8 bases and J 4 bases, with 8 bases left between them. CDR3 length: 11 amino acids. The CDR3 protein is CASWGIYGYTF. The CDR3 DNA follows: TGTGCCAGCTGGGGGATCTATGGCTACACCTTC. The full variable domain, rest sourced from reference TRBV2 and TRBJ1-2, is EPEVTQTPSHQVTQMGQEVILRCVPISNHLYFYWYRQILGQKVEFLVSFYNNEISEKSEIFDDQFSVERPDGSNFTLKIRSTKLEDSAMYFCASWGIYGYTFGSGTRLTVV.

The chain combines TRBV28 with TRBJ2-1; 7 bases align to TRBD2. The V and J ends lost 5 bases and 0 bases, in that order; junction bases with no gene match: 4. The length of the CDR3 is 15 residues. Germline values: CDR1 MDHEN, CDR2 SYDVKM. Here the CDR3 DNA reads TGTGCCAGCAGTCCCGCGGGGGTCTCCTACAATGAGCAGTTCTTC. This translates into CASSPAGVSYNEQFF.

CDR3 sequence reads: CSAQTDTDTQYF. In DNA form, the CDR3 reads TGCAGCGCTCAGACGGACACAGATACGCAGTATTTT. The gene calls are TRBV29-1 and TRBJ2-3; D is uncertain. V was cut by 7 bases and J by 2 bases, with 10 bases left in between. CDR3 size: 12 residues. Germline assignment: CDR1 SQVTM and CDR2 ANQGSEA.